This T cell receptor beta chain was captured by sequencing in a study of T cell responses to AZD1222 COVID-19 vaccine. This clone appeared a single time. Its cognate antigen is unknown. The study's findings and limits: Once two AZD1222 doses were given, Spike-specific TCR breadth and depth went up.

Sequencing was performed with immunoSEQ multiplex PCR; in TCRdb, only in-frame clones are kept and a portion is missing. The data hold about 97,000 clones, with nearly 90% observed a single time. The TCR sequence derives from an adult in good health. Here the sequenced sample was peripheral blood, taken on day 0 of AZD1222 vaccination.

The CDR3 region has the DNA TGTGCCAGCAGTTACGGCGGGACAGGGGGACACGAGCAGTACTTC. Protein: CASSYGGTGGHEQYF. The V and J genes are TRBV6-2 or TRBV6-3 and TRBJ2-7, with TRBD1 matching 11 bases. The CDR3 is 15 residues long. The germline CDR1 and CDR2 sequences are MNHEY and SVGEGT. The V gene end was trimmed by 2 bases and the J gene end by 5 bases; junction bases not matched to a gene: 5.